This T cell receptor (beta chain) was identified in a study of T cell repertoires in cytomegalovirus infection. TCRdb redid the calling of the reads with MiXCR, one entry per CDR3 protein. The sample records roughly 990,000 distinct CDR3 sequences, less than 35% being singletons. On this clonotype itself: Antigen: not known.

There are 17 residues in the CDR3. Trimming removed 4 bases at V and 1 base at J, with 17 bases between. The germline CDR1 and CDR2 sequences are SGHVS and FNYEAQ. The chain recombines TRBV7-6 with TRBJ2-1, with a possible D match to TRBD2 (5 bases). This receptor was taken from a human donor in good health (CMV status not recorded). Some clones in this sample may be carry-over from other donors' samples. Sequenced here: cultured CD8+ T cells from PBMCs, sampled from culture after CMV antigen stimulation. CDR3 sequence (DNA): TGTGCCAGCAGCTCGCCACAAGGAACGGGGTCCTACAATGAGCAGTTCTTC. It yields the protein CASSSPQGTGSYNEQFF.